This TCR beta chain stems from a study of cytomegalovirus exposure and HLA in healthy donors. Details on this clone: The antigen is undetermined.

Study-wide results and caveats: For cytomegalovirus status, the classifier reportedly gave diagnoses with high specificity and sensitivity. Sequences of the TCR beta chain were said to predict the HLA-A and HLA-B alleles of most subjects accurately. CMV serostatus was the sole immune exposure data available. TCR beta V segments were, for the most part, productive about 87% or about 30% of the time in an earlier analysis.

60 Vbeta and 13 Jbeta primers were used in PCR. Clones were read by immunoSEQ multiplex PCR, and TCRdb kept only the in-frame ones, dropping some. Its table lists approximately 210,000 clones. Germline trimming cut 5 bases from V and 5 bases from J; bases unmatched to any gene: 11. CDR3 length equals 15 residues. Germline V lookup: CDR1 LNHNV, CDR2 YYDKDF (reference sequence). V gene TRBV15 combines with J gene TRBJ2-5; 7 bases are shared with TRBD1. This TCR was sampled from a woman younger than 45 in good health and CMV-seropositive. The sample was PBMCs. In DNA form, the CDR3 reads TGTGCCACCAGCGGCTTACAGGGGCGAAGGGAGACCCAGTACTTC. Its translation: CATSGLQGRRETQYF.